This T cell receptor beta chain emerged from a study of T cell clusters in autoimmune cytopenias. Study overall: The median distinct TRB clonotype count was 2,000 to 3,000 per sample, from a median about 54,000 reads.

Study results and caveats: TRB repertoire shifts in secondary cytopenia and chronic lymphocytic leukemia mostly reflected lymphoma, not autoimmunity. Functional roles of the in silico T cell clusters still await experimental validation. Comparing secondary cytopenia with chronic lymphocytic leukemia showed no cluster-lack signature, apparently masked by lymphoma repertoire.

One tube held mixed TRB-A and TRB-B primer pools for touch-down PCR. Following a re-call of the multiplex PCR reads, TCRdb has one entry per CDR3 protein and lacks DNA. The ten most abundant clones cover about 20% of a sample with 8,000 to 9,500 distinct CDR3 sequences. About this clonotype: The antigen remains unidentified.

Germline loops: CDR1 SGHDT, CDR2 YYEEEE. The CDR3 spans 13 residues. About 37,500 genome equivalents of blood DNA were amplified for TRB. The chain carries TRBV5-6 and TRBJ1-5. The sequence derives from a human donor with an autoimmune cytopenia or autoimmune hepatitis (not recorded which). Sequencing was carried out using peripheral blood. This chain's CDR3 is CASSLEGHQPQHF.